This T cell receptor beta chain was recorded in a study of T cells in localized non-small cell lung cancer. The study's findings and limits: Higher T cell density in the blood was associated with longer overall survival, whereas higher adjacent-lung clonality associated with shorter survival.

CDR3 size: 11 residues. Germline V gene data show CDR1 as DFQATT and CDR2 as SNEGSKA (reference sequence). The ends were cut back, 5 bases at V and 7 bases at J, with 9 bases in the middle. Comments on this clone: The antigen is undetermined.

The assay was immunoSEQ multiplex PCR, and TCRdb's table has in-frame clones only and misses some. Of 20,000 or so clones in the sample, about nine tenths are singletons; the top ten hold about 7%. The TCR sequence derives from a woman aged 35 to 70 with stage I lung adenocarcinoma. This chain uses TRBV20-1 with TRBJ2-1, with D perhaps matching TRBD2 (5 bases). Material: peripheral blood, obtained before any cancer treatment. The CDR3 DNA reads as TGCAGTGCTGTAAGGGAGAATGAGCAGTTCTTC. Translated, it gives CSAVRENEQFF.